Here is one TCR beta chain with its context. One end of the junction fails to match germline, which may point to a read error. At the DNA level, this CDR3 is encoded by other sequences in the same sample as well. These data originate in a study of blood T cell repertoires in COVID-19. Overall study: PBMCs, B-cell-depleted T cells, or T cells were the source of the cDNA or gDNA that made up the material.

The CDR3 extends over 13 amino acids. CDR1 is SGHRS and CDR2 is YFSETQ in the germline V gene. In the original analysis: The assay estimated nucleated cells by amplifying reference gene primers. Some clones are missing from TCRdb's copy, which holds only in-frame ones; the method was immunoSEQ multiplex PCR. Clone size and V and J calls were adopted from that table, with D and trimming inferred from the DNA. This sample has over 400,000 clones, with roughly nine tenths found just once. The rearrangement joins TRBV5-1 to TRBJ2-7; TRBD1 might be the D (5 bases). Sequenced input: PBMCs or T cells enriched from blood (not recorded which). This TCR was sampled from a woman aged 55-69 years who had recovered from COVID-19. CDR3 nucleotide sequence: TGCGCCAGCAGTTATACGACAGCCTACGAGCAATACTTC. Protein: CASSYTTAYEQYF.